This T cell receptor beta chain was documented in a study of shared clonotypes between healthy human individuals. Whole-study results and caveats: Non-shared clonotypes had lower generation probabilities than those shared by all four donors. A generally larger estimated richness was seen in naive subsets than in memory subsets.

In the case of this clone: Its antigen is not known.

Trimming took 2 bases from V and 6 from J; bases not matched to a gene: 15. The germline V gene has CDR1 MNHNS and CDR2 SASEGT. This CDR3 has 17 residues. CD8 cells classed as naive were CD45RO-negative and positively selected for CCR7, excluding terminally differentiated effector memory CD45RA+ cells. Researchers divided each subset's genomic DNA evenly across several immunoSEQ plates. Produced via immunoSEQ multiplex PCR; TCRdb's table is partial and in-frame only. The table records around 1.9 million clones, 80% to 95% of them present only once. V gene TRBV6-1 combines with J gene TRBJ1-2; 7 nucleotides align to TRBD1. The sequencing input was naive CD8+ T cells from PBMCs. This sequence originates from a man between 18 and 35 years old in good health. Some clones in this sample may be carry-over from other donors' samples. The CDR3 protein is CASSEPGEGAASNGYTF. As DNA, the CDR3 is TGTGCCAGCAGTGAACCTGGGGAGGGGGCTGCCTCCAATGGCTACACCTTC.